The 9 T cell receptor beta chains in this list originate from one sample, sequenced in a study of CD8+ T cells in alopecia areata (dated by TCRdb to between 2018 and 2020). Receptors were amplified or captured by the immunoSEQ multiplex PCR assay. For TCR sequencing, RNA was extracted from every sample and reverse transcribed into cDNA to serve as template. TCRdb took this table from immuneACCESS and kept in-frame rearrangements with V and J called. Such tables lack part of the clones; where checked against another copy, unresolved V genes explain under half of the gap, and the rest is unexplained. In this sample the table shows some 200,000 clones, about three fifths of which occur a single time. The ten largest account for 10% to 15% of the sample. This sample's time point label indicates: 20 to 30 weeks on oral tofacitinib. According to the study, the label for this sample's treatment or condition signals: oral pan-JAK inhibitor, 5-10 mg twice daily.

Sequencing was performed on CD8+ T cells sorted from blood, taken at week 24, from a patient treated with tofacitinib. The receptors stem from a human donor with alopecia areata.

The genes are TRBV5-6 and TRBJ2-7; D is uncertain. The CDR3 length is 13 residues. V lost 0 bases, J lost 3 bases, and 7 bases lay in between. Germline V CDR1 and CDR2: SGHDT, YYEEEE. The CDR3, as DNA: TGTGCCAGCAGCTTGGGGGTCAACTACGAGCAGTACTTC. Amino acid sequence: CASSLGVNYEQYF.

The gene calls are TRBV23-1 and TRBJ2-7; D ambiguous. TRBV23-1 carries the ORF label, with uncertain function. Trimming pared 0 bases from V and 3 bases from J, leaving 27 bases between. The CDR3 loop spans 20 amino acids. In DNA, the CDR3 is TGCGCCAGCAGTCAATCCTTGGGTCGAGTAATGGGGAATAGGGACTACGAGCAGTACTTC. The encoded protein is CASSQSLGRVMGNRDYEQYF.

V and J are TRBV30 and TRBJ2-1, with D perhaps TRBD2 (6 bases). The CDR3 is made up of 15 amino acids. CDR1 and CDR2 from the germline V gene are GTSNPN and SVGIG (reference sequence). The germline V and J ends were trimmed by 3 bases and 6 bases, with 18 bases remaining between them. Here the CDR3 reads CAWSIGASEFNEQFF. The CDR3, as DNA: TGTGCCTGGAGCATAGGGGCTAGCGAGTTCAATGAGCAGTTCTTC. Drawing the rest from reference TRBV30 and TRBJ2-1, the complete variable domain is SQTIHQWPATLVQPVGSPLSLECTVEGTSNPNLYWYRQAAGRGLQLLFYSVGIGQISSEVPQNLSASRPQDRQFILSSKKLLLSDSGFYLCAWSIGASEFNEQFFGPGTRLTVL.

The chain links TRBV4-2 to TRBJ1-2; maybe TRBD1 (5 bases). CDR3 length equals 13 residues. Germline V gene sequence: CDR1 LGHNA, CDR2 YNFKEQ. V gave up 0 bases and J gave up 5 bases, with 7 bases separating them. Written as DNA, the CDR3 is TGTGCCAGCAGCCAAGATGGGGGATATGGCTACACCTTC. It translates to CASSQDGGYGYTF.

This chain links TRBV5-1 with TRBJ1-1; D is ambiguous. The germline gives CDR1 SGHRS, CDR2 YFSETQ. V lost 4 bases and J 1 base, leaving 11 bases between the germline ends. The CDR3 covers 14 residues. The CDR3, as DNA: TGCGCCAGCAGCGAAACCGGGTCGAACACTGAAGCTTTCTTT. As protein: CASSETGSNTEAFF. Full variable domain (rest looked up from reference TRBV5-1 and TRBJ1-1): KAGVTQTPRYLIKTRGQQVTLSCSPISGHRSVSWYQQTPGQGLQFLFEYFSETQRNKGNFPGRFSGRQFSNSRSEMNVSTLELGDSALYLCASSETGSNTEAFFGQGTRLTVV.

As DNA, the CDR3 is TGTGCCAGCAGCCTGGGGATGACGGACTACACCTTC. Protein sequence: CASSLGMTDYTF. The V gene is TRBV27, the J gene TRBJ1-2; D is undetermined. This CDR3 contains 12 residues. Trimming removed 6 bases from V and 10 bases from J, with 15 bases in between. The germline CDR1 and CDR2 sequences are MNHEY and SMNVEV (reference sequence).

This clone was counted only a few times. The chain combines TRBV13 with TRBJ2-7; no clear D. The CDR3 runs to 13 residues. Looked up from germline, CDR1 is PRHDT and CDR2 is FYEKMQ (reference sequence). Trimming cost V 4 bases and J 0 bases, with 7 bases left between them. The CDR3 DNA sequence: TGTGCCAGCAGCTCGACTGTCTCCTACGAGCAGTACTTC. Protein product: CASSSTVSYEQYF.

V and J are TRBV27 and TRBJ1-5; the D gene is possibly TRBD1 (5 bases). Trimming took 8 bases from V and 5 from J, leaving 13 bases between them. The germline CDR1 and CDR2 sequences are MNHEY and SMNVEV (reference sequence). CDR3 size: 13 residues. CDR3 loop: CASAEVRDQPQHF. The DNA for the CDR3 is TGTGCCAGCGCGGAGGTCAGGGATCAGCCCCAGCATTTT.

V is TRBV19 and J is TRBJ1-5, with no clear D. The CDR3 extends over 16 amino acids. V lost 2 bases, J lost 0 bases, and 11 bases lay in between. Germline values: CDR1 LNHDA, CDR2 SQIVND (reference sequence). The CDR3 sequence: CASSISVDYSNQPQHF. Here the CDR3 DNA reads TGTGCCAGTAGTATAAGTGTTGACTATAGCAATCAGCCCCAGCATTTT. Combining the CDR3 with reference TRBV19 and TRBJ1-5 gives the whole variable domain DGGITQSPKYLFRKEGQNVTLSCEQNLNHDAMYWYRQDPGQGLRLIYYSQIVNDFQKGDIAEGYSVSREKKESFPLTVTSAQKNPTAFYLCASSISVDYSNQPQHFGDGTRLSIL.